The source of this T cell receptor beta chain is a study of blood T cell repertoires in COVID-19. Study in general: Collection of acute and convalescent COVID-19 samples took place in the United States, Italy and Spain.

The CDR3 totals 12 residues. After removal of 8 bases from V and 12 bases from J, the junction contained 5 bases not matched to a gene. Authors' processing steps: Amplification with reference gene primers provided the estimates of nucleated cell counts. Some clones are missing from TCRdb's copy, which holds only in-frame ones; the method was immunoSEQ multiplex PCR. That table furnishes V, J and clone size, whereas the DNA furnished D and trimming. Of roughly 150,000 clones in the sample, around four fifths were seen once. Cohort 3 donors were reported recovered after two negative PCRs, clearance, or symptom resolution.

V is TRBV12-3 or TRBV12-4 and J is TRBJ2-1, with 12 bases lining up with TRBD2. The specimen sequenced was PBMCs or T cells enriched from blood (not recorded which). The sequence derives from a woman in her thirties or forties who had recovered from COVID-19. CDR3 DNA sequence: TGTGCCAGCGTGGCTAGCGGGAGGGGGCAGTTCTTC. The encoded protein is CASVASGRGQFF.